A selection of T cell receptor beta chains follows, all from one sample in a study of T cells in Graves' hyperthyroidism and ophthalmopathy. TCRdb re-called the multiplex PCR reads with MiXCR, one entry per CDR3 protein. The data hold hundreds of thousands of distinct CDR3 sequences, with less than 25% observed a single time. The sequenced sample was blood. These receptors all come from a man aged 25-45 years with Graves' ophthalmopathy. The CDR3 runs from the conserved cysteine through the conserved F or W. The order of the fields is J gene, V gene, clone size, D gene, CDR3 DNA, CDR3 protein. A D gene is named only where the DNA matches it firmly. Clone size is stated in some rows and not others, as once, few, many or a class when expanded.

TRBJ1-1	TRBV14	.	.	TGTGCCAGCAGCCTTTCCAGGAGGATTGAGACTGAAGCTTTCTTT	CASSLSRRIETEAFF
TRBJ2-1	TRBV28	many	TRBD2	TGTGCCAGCAACCACCCCTCCGGGACTAGCGGGAGGGCCGGCTACAATGAGCAGTTCTTC	CASNHPSGTSGRAGYNEQFF
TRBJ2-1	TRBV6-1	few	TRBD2	TGTGCCAGCAGGGGAGGAGCGCTAGCGGGAGATGTATACGAGCAGTTCTTC	CASRGGALAGDVYEQFF
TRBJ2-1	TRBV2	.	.	TGTGCCAGCAGTGGTACGGAATTTGATTCCTACAATGAGCAGTTCTTC	CASSGTEFDSYNEQFF
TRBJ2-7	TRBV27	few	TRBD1	TGTGCCAGCAGTTTAGAGACAGGGGACTACGAGCAGTACTTC	CASSLETGDYEQYF
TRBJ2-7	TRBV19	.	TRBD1	TGTGCCAGTAGTATACGTGGACAGGGGGGAGAGCAGTACTTC	CASSIRGQGGEQYF
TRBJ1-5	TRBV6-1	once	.	TGTGCCAGCAGTGTAATGGGACCGACGCTTCAGCCCCAGCATTTT	CASSVMGPTLQPQHF
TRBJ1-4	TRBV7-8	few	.	TGTGCCAGCAGCTTAGCAGAGCGCCTAAATGAAAAACTGTTTTTT	CASSLAERLNEKLFF
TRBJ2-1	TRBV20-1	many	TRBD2	TGCAGTGCGCTGACTAGCGGGAGTAGCCATGAGCAGTTCTTC	CSALTSGSSHEQFF
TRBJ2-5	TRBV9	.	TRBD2	TGTGCCAGCAGCGTAGGGTCTAGCGGAGGAGAGACCCAGTACTTC	CASSVGSSGGETQYF
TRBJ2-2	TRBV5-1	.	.	TGCGCCAGCAGCTCAACAGGGAACGCCGGGGAGCTGTTTTTT	CASSSTGNAGELFF
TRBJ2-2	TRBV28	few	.	TGTGCCAGCAGTACACAGGGTTCCGGCACCGGGGAGCTGTTTTTT	CASSTQGSGTGELFF
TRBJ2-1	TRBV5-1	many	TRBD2	TGCGCCAGCAGCTTGACGGGAGGATCCTACAATGAGCAGTTCTTC	CASSLTGGSYNEQFF
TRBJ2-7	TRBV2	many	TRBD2	TGTGCCAGCAGTCCGGGAGGACTTCCCTACGAGCAGTACTTC	CASSPGGLPYEQYF
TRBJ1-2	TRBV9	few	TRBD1	TGTGCCAGCAGCCGAGGGGGCGATGGCTATGGCTACACCTTC	CASSRGGDGYGYTF
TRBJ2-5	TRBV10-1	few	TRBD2	TGCGCCAGCAGTGAGTCTTGGGCTAGCGGTGAGGAGACCCAGTACTTC	CASSESWASGEETQYF
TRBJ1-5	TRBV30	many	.	TGTGCCTGGAGTCGGGGTAGCAATCAGCCCCAGCATTTT	CAWSRGSNQPQHF
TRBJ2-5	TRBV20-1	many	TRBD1	TGCAGTGCTAGCACCAGGGGGGAGACCCAGTACTTC	CSASTRGETQYF
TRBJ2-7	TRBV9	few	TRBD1	TGTGCCAGCAGCGTAGACGGGGACAGACGTAAGGAGCAGTACTTC	CASSVDGDRRKEQYF
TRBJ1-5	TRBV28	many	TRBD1	TGTGCCAGCACCCTTCGACAGGGATTAAGCAATCAGCCCCAGCATTTT	CASTLRQGLSNQPQHF
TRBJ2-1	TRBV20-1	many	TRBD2	TGCAGTGCTAGAAAAAGGGGACTAGCGAACAATGAGCAGTTCTTC	CSARKRGLANNEQFF
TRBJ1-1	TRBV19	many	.	TGTGCCAGTAGCCCTCGTCTAGCGGTCACTGAAGCTTTCTTT	CASSPRLAVTEAFF
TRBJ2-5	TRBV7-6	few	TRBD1	TGTGCCAGCAGCTCCTACAGGGGACGGCGGGAGACCCAGTACTTC	CASSSYRGRRETQYF
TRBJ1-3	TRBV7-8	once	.	TGTGCCAGCAGCCCTGTAAGTGGCATCGTCGGAAACACCATATATTTT	CASSPVSGIVGNTIYF
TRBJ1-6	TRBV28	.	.	TGTGCCAGCACCAATCCTGGGGCCATCAGACCCCTCCACTTT	CASTNPGAIRPLHF
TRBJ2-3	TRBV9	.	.	TGTGCCAGCAGCGTAGAGAGGGCCACGGGCGGTGATGATACGCAGTATTTT	CASSVERATGGDDTQYF
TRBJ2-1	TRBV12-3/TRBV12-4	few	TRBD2	TGTGCCAGCAGTCCCTCGGGACTAGCGGGAGGGGGCAATGAGCAGTTCTTC	CASSPSGLAGGGNEQFF
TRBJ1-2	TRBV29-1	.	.	TGCAGCGTTGAAGACTCCTATGGAGCTAGCTACACCTTC	CSVEDSYGASYTF
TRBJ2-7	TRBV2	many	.	TGTGCCAGCAGTGAAGCTGGGAGGTCCTACGAGCAGTACTTC	CASSEAGRSYEQYF
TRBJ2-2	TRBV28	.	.	TGTGCCAGCAGTTCTCGACCAATTCGGACTAACACCGGGGAGCTGTTTTTT	CASSSRPIRTNTGELFF
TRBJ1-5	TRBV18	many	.	TGTGCCAGCTCACCAACAGGGAGGGGTCGGCAGCCCCAGCATTTT	CASSPTGRGRQPQHF
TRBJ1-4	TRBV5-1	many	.	TGCGCCAGCAGACTGGGGAGCGGGGCAACTAATGAAAAACTGTTTTTT	CASRLGSGATNEKLFF
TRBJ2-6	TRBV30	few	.	TGTGCCTGGATTTTGAGGGGGACTGGGGCCAACGTCCTGACTTTC	CAWILRGTGANVLTF
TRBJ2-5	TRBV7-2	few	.	TGTGCCAGCAGCTCTCCCCCAGGGTGGGAGACCCAGTACTTC	CASSSPPGWETQYF
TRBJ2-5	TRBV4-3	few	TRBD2	TGCGCCAGCAGCCAAGACGCGGTAGCGGGAGGGGGGGCCCAGTACTTC	CASSQDAVAGGGAQYF
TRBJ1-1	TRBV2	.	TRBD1	TGTGCCACGACAGGGCTCGAGGGGGGAGCTTTCTTT	CATTGLEGGAFF
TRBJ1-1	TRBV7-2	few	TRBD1	TGTGCCAGCAGGCCGCGCGGACAGGGGGCGGACACTGAAGCTTTCTTT	CASRPRGQGADTEAFF
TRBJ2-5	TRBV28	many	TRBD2	TGTGCCAGCAGCCTCTGGTCTCCTAGCGGGACTAAAGAGACCCAGTACTTC	CASSLWSPSGTKETQYF
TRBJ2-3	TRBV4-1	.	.	TGCGCCAGCAGCCAAGATCCCCCTAGCACAGATACGCAGTATTTT	CASSQDPPSTDTQYF
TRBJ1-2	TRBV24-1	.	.	TGTGCCACCAGTGATTCCGCGGGCTCTCGGGGCTACACCTTC	CATSDSAGSRGYTF
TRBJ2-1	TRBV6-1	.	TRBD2	TGTGCCAGCAGTGAAGACGGGACTAGCGGGAGGAACTCCTACAATGAGCAGTTCTTC	CASSEDGTSGRNSYNEQFF
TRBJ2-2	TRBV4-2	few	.	TGTGCCAGCAGCCTAAACGGACTACCCACCGGGGAGCTGTTTTTT	CASSLNGLPTGELFF
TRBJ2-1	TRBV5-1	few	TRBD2	TGCGCCAGCAGCGGGGGACTAGCGGGAGGGATGAATGAGCAGTTCTTC	CASSGGLAGGMNEQFF
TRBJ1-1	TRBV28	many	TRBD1	TGTGCCAGCAGTTTAATACAGGGGGGGGAAGCTTTCTTT	CASSLIQGGEAFF
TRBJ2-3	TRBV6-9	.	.	TGTGCCAGCAGTTATTGGGACAGCACAGATACGCAGTATTTT	CASSYWDSTDTQYF
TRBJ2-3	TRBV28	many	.	TGTGCCAGCAGTCTATATGCTCCATCCACAGATACGCAGTATTTT	CASSLYAPSTDTQYF
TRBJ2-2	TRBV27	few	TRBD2	TGTGCCAGCAGTTGGCGGGGGGGAGTGGCCGGGGAGCTGTTTTTT	CASSWRGGVAGELFF
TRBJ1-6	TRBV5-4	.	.	TGTGCCAGCAGCTTGGTATTCGGGAGCTCCTATAATTCACCCCTCCACTTT	CASSLVFGSSYNSPLHF
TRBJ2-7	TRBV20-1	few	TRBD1	TGCAGTGCTACGACAGGACAGGGGGTCTACGAGCAGTACTTC	CSATTGQGVYEQYF
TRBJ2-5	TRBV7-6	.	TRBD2	TGTGCCAGCAGCTTAGGCATGGGGGGGGGAGAGACCCAGTACTTC	CASSLGMGGGETQYF